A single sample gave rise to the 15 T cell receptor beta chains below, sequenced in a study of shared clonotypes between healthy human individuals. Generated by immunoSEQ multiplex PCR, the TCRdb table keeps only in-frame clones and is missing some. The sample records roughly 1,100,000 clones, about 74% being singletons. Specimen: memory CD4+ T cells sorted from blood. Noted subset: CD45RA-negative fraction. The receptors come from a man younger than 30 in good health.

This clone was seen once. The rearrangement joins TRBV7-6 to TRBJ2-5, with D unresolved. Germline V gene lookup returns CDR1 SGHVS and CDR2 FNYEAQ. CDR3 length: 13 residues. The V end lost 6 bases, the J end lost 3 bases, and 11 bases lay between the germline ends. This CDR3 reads CASSRSKEETQYF. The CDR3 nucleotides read TGTGCCAGCAGTCGAAGTAAGGAAGAGACCCAGTACTTC.

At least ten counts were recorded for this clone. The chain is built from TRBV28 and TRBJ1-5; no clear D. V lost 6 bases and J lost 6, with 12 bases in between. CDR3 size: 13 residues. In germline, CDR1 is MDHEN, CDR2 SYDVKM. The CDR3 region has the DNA TGTGCCAGCAGACCCCAGCGGGGTCAGCCCCAGCATTTT. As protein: CASRPQRGQPQHF.

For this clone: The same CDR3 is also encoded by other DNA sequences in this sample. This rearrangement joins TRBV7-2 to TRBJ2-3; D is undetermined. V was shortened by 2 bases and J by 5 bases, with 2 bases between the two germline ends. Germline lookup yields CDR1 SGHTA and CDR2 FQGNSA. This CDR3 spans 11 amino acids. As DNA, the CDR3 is TGTGCCAGCAGCTTATTAGATACGCAGTATTTT. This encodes CASSLLDTQYF.

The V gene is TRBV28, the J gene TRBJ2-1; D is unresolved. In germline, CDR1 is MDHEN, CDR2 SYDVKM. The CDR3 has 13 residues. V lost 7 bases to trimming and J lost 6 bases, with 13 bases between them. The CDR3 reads CASTTPQGNEQFF. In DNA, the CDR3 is TGTGCCAGCACCACCCCACAAGGCAATGAGCAGTTCTTC.

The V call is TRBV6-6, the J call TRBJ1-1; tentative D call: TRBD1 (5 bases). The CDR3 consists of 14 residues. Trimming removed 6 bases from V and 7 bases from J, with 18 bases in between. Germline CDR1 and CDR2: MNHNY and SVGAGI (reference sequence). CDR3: CASRYGYRDSEAFF. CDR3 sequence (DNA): TGTGCCAGCAGATACGGATATAGAGACAGTGAAGCTTTCTTT.

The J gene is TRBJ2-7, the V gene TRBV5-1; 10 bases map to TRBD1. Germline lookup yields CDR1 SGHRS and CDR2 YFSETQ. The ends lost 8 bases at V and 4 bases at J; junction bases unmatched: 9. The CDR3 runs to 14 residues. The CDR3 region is CASRSPGQGYEQYF. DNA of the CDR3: TGCGCCAGTCGATCCCCGGGACAGGGGTACGAGCAGTACTTC.

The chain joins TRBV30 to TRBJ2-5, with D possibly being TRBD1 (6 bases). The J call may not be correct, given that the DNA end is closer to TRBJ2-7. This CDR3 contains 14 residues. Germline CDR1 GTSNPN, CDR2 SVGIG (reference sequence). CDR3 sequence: CAWSVQGSSYEQYF. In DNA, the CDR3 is TGTGCCTGGAGTGTGCAGGGGAGCTCCTACGAGCAGTACTTC.

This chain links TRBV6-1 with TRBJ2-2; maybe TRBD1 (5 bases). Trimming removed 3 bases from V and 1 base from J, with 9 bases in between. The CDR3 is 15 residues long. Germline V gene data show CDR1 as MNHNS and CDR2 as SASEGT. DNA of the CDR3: TGTGCCAGCAGTGAGTTTACAGGGAACACCGGGGAGCTGTTTTTT. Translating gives CASSEFTGNTGELFF.

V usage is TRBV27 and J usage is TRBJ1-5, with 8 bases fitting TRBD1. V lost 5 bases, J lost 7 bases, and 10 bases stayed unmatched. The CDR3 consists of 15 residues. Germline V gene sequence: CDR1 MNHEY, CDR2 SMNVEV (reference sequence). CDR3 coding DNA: TGTGCCAGCAGTCGAGACAGGGGTCTGGGGCAGCCCCAGCATTTT. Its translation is CASSRDRGLGQPQHF.

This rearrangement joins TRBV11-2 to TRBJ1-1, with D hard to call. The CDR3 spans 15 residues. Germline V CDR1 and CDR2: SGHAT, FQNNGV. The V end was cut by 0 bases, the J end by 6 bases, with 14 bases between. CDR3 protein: CASSLDPRSTSEAFF. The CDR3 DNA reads TGTGCCAGCAGCTTAGATCCCAGGAGTACGTCTGAAGCTTTCTTT.

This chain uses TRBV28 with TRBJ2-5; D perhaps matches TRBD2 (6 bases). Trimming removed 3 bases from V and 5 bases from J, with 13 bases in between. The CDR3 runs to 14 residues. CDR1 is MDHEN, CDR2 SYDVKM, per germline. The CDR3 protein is CASSFWGEGETQYF. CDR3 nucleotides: TGTGCCAGCAGTTTTTGGGGGGAAGGGGAGACCCAGTACTTC.

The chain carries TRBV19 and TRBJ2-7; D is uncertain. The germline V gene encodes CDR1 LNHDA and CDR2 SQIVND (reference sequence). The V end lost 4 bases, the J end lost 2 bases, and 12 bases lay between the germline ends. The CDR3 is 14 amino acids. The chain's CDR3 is CASSRTFGPYEQYF. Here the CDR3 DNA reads TGTGCCAGTAGTAGGACCTTTGGGCCCTACGAGCAGTACTTC.

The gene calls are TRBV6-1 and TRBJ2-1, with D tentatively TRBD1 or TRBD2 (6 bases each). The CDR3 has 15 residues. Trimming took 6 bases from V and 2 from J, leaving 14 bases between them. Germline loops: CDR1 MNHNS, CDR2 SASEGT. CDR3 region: CASRKEGGPYNEQFF. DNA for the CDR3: TGTGCCAGCAGGAAGGAAGGGGGGCCCTACAATGAGCAGTTCTTC.

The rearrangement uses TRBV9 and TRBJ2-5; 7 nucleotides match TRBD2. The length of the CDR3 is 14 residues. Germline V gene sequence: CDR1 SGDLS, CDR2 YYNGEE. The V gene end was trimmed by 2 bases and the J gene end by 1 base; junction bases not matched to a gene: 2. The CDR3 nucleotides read TGTGCCAGCAGCGTTACTAGCGCCCAAGAGACCCAGTACTTC. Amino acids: CASSVTSAQETQYF. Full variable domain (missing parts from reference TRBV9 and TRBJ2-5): DSGVTQTPKHLITATGQRVTLRCSPRSGDLSVYWYQQSLDQGLQFLIQYYNGEERAKGNILERFSAQQFPDLHSELNLSSLELGDSALYFCASSVTSAQETQYFGPGTRLLVL.

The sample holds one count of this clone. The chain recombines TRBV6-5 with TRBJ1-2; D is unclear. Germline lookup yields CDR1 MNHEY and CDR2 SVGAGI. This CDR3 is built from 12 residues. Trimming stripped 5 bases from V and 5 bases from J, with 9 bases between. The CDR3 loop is CASSPGFYGYTF. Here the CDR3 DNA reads TGTGCCAGCAGTCCAGGATTTTATGGCTACACCTTC.